The present T cell receptor (beta chain) was sequenced within a study of cytomegalovirus exposure and HLA in healthy donors (dated by TCRdb to 2015 to 2018). Study-wide context: According to an earlier analysis of 550 to 750 of the donors, about 179 million T cells yielded over 100 million unique TCR beta sequences and 276 Gb of sequence data. An early release that covered approximately 600 HLA-typed donors contained around 300 gigabases of sequencing data and 70 million to 100 million unique TCR sequences. Among the approximately 400 genotyped donors, 81% belonged to the genetic ancestry cluster associated with self-reported Caucasian donors. The study was designed to test whether signatures of past pathogen exposure could be identified by cataloging public T cell receptors. The study profiled the T cell repertoires of more than 500 subjects by immunosequencing and related them to cytomegalovirus serostatus. A separate validation cohort of approximately 120 different subjects was used in addition to the approximately 670-subject first cohort. To predict cytomegalovirus infection status, the study combined high-throughput TCR immunosequencing, statistical association of individual TCRs with disease status, and machine learning. To study patterns of TCR occurrence, a later analysis re-analyzed previously published TCR beta repertoires from 550 to 800 donors and added high-resolution HLA genotyping. Rather than using new phenotypic data, the later analysis identified candidate immune exposures from TCR beta sequences and from how often those sequences occurred across donors. An earlier analysis of approximately 630 of the donors applied high-throughput TCR beta sequencing to assess whether each TCR beta V gene segment acted as functional or pseudogenic. Donor age, sex, ethnicity and CMV serostatus were collected together with the repertoire data. In a later genetic analysis, genome-wide SNP genotypes for about three fifths of the 666 donors were used, and that subset was treated as a discovery cohort. Every discovery cohort repertoire had been produced on one sequencing platform. Class I and class II HLA loci were covered by the typing at four-digit resolution. Typing coverage varied by locus: roughly 629-640 donors for A, B, C, DRB1 and DQB1; around 560 for DQA1; approximately 610 for DPA1; 450 to 480 for DPB1. About five DR-DQ haplotypes were handled as single units for association and clustering because linkage in the cohort was strong. Among some 400 genotyped donors of the cohort, an average of approximately 200,000 unique TCR beta nucleotide sequences was sequenced per donor, of which about 18% were non-productive. What the work shows at the level of the full study, not this receptor alone: The study gave a list of 150 to 200 TCR beta chains associated with cytomegalovirus. Because the 87-base-pair reads could not distinguish some IMGT-functional V segments, including TRBV6-2 and TRBV6-3, those segments were excluded. At a false discovery rate of 0.05, a later analysis linked fewer than 20,000 TCR beta sequences to specific HLA alleles. V-gene and J-gene trimming of TCR beta chains was associated with a missense DCLRE1C variant in a later genetic analysis, and the association was replicated in an independent cohort. Because some donors lacked HLA typing at each locus, the association tests relied only on the typed subset. In a later genetic analysis, fewer N-insertions in productive TCRs were reported among donors in an Asian-associated ancestry cluster than the roughly 700-donor mean. In a later analysis, HLA-associated TCR beta chains were found to be more clonally expanded and to have lower generation probabilities than equally common non-associated chains. In a later analysis, the rate of TCR association differed among HLA loci, with DRB1 alleles having the most associated TCRs and HLA-C alleles having the fewest. The classifier was reported to diagnose cytomegalovirus status with high specificity and sensitivity in both the original and validation cohorts. The cohort was sequenced for TCR beta chains only, and without alpha or paired-chain data the features that could be detected were limited. Most TCR sequences were observed very rarely across donors, whereas some public TCRs were present in many individuals. The authors suggested that the approach could potentially be generalized to other disease states and immunological phenotypes. When HLA alleles, especially DR and DQ, strongly co-occurred, attributing TCR associations to individual alleles was difficult. A group of highly shared sequence variants was considered likely to be a technical artifact of the sequencing pipeline. An earlier analysis of approximately 540 of the donors showed that most TCR beta V segments appeared in productive rearrangements either about 87% or about 30% of the time, which broadly matched IMGT annotations. The earlier analysis of 587 of the donors excluded roughly 17 rarely observed V segments, including chromosome 9 orphons, because counts were too low. Most CMV-associated TCR beta chains appeared to be HLA-restricted in a later analysis, and the HLA associations seemed to be driven largely by CMV exposure. A further reported finding was that TCR beta sequences accurately predicted the HLA-A and HLA-B alleles for most subjects in the first cohort. CMV serostatus was the only immune exposure information available for the cohort. In a later analysis, several top co-occurrence clusters were reported to appear linked to parvovirus B19, influenza, CMV and Epstein-Barr virus. Roughly uniform sequencing depth across donors was assumed in presence/absence analyses, although this assumption may not hold. Correlated functional status among segregating V segments might reflect linkage disequilibrium, but an unknown experimental factor could not be ruled out. A few of the identified cytomegalovirus-associated TCR beta chains were confirmed in vitro to be specific for cytomegalovirus antigens.

Comment on this clone: The specificity of this receptor is unknown. No much larger clonotype is one base removed from it; base qualities were not supplied.

The cohort comprised some 680 healthy bone marrow donors. At the time of sampling, all cohort members were nominally healthy, though unrecorded immune exposures were likely present. The donor tested CMV seronegative and was one of the 352 seronegative cohort members. A peripheral blood sample was collected from each donor, and TCR beta sequencing was performed on peripheral blood mononuclear cells. Genomic DNA extraction from the blood cell samples was performed with the Qiagen DNeasy Blood Extraction Kit. The library was prepared using the immunoSEQ multiplex PCR assay. The multiplex PCR relied on a mix of 60 forward primers for TCR Vbeta segments and 13 reverse primers for TCR Jbeta segments. The CDR3 region of rearranged TCR beta genes was amplified from genomic DNA with a multiplex PCR assay. On the Illumina HiSeq System, the amplified TCR beta libraries were sequenced as 87-base-pair reads. The published analysis was carried out like this. In a later analysis, tens of millions of unique TCR beta chains were counted across the roughly 610 repertoires, and around 11 million of these chains were shared by at least two donors. Raw reads were error-corrected and collapsed into unique sequences with a nearest-neighbor algorithm that merged closely related sequences to remove PCR and sequencing errors. Alignment of CDR3 sequences to IMGT reference sequences was used to assign V, D and J gene segments. Each retained sequence needed at least a six-nucleotide match to both a V gene segment and a J gene segment. Rearrangements were classified as productive when the CDR3 lacked stop codons and remained in frame with V and J, and all other rearrangements were classified as non-productive. CDR3 was defined by IMGT convention, running from the second conserved V-encoded cysteine to the conserved J-encoded phenylalanine. In an earlier analysis of around 640 of the donors, sequences lacking an unambiguous match to a single V gene segment were excluded. An earlier analysis of roughly 590 of the donors called V segments functional above 56.7% productive rearrangements and segregating when the between-donor standard deviation exceeded 5%. A statistical classification framework was developed to diagnose cytomegalovirus status using the catalog of TCR beta chain sequences. In a later analysis, TCR nucleotide sequences were compared against IMGT/GENE-DB human TR gene sequences so that V and J genes could be assigned. The TCRdist pipeline was used in a later analysis to assign CDR3 sequences and most-parsimonious VDJ recombination scenarios. In a later analysis, each TCR beta chain was defined by its CDR3 amino acid sequence together with its V-gene family, and reads lacking a unique V-gene family were excluded. As a way to deal with suspected cross-contamination and a sequencing artifact, a later analysis dropped 450 to 700 nucleotide sequences that were highly shared and had low generation probability. For each public chain, a later analysis derived a clonal expansion index from normalized ranks of inferred template counts within each repertoire. In a later analysis, generation probabilities were computed using a VDJ recombination model fitted to out-of-frame rearrangements, and the results were checked against IGoR. A later analysis scored TCR-TCR, TCR-HLA and TCR-CMV co-occurrence with hypergeometric tests, applying a repertoire-size bias correction to TCR pairs. False discovery rates were estimated in a later analysis by permuting HLA or CMV assignments 20 times. In a later analysis, co-occurring TCRs were grouped with DBSCAN, and TCRdist sequence similarity was added when clustering was performed within HLA-allele-positive subsets. Co-occurrence clustering excluded repertoires with fewer than 30,000 or more than 120,000 public chains, plus five with anomalous nucleotide sharing. The clones in this table, taken by TCRdb from immuneACCESS, are in-frame only. Not every clone is retained; where verified, under half of the shortfall comes from an unresolved V gene, and the cause of the rest is unknown. Clone size and the V and J calls come from that table; the DNA yielded D and trimming. Within this sample are roughly 150,000 clones, with about 75% of them counted one time only. The ten largest clones represent less than 3% of the sample.

The germline V gene (reference sequence) yields MNHNY for CDR1 and SVGAGI for CDR2. Spanning cysteine to phenylalanine, the CDR3 consists of 13 amino acids. Only the CDR3 portion is preserved as DNA: 39 bases, with reading frame beginning at the first base. V drops 8 bases and J drops 1 base, leaving 11 bases in between. The rearranged segments are TRBV6-6 and TRBJ1-1; tentative D gene TRBD1, with 5 bases matching. The sequenced sample consisted of PBMCs. This TCR was sampled from a female donor in good health and CMV-seronegative. The DNA sequence follows: TGTGCCAGCCTCTCCCAGGGGAACACTGAAGCTTTCTTT. Its translation reads: CASLSQGNTEAFF.